The T cell receptor beta chain under discussion was sequenced for a study of monozygotic twins with inflammatory bowel disease. CDR1 and CDR2 from the germline V gene are SGHRS and YFSETQ. The CDR3 has 16 residues. cDNA was produced in eight separate reactions per sample. From its re-call of the 5' RACE reads, TCRdb lists each CDR3 protein once, without DNA. The table for this sample gives about 210,000 distinct CDR3 sequences. The material sequenced was blood. The rearrangement links TRBV5-1 to TRBJ1-2. This TCR came from a human donor with ulcerative colitis or Crohn's disease, or a healthy co-twin of an affected twin (not recorded which). CDR3 region: CASSTGFSVPNYGYTF. The full variable domain, with the rest looked up from reference TRBV5-1 and TRBJ1-2, is KAGVTQTPRYLIKTRGQQVTLSCSPISGHRSVSWYQQTPGQGLQFLFEYFSETQRNKGNFPGRFSGRQFSNSRSEMNVSTLELGDSALYLCASSTGFSVPNYGYTFGSGTRLTVV.